This entry lists 5 T cell receptor beta chains sequenced from one sample in a study of long-term antiretroviral therapy in people with HIV. Survey-level immunoSEQ v3.0 assays were run. Profiled with immunoSEQ multiplex PCR; TCRdb holds only in-frame clones, not every one. Among around 35,000 clones listed, 90% to 97% were seen once. This specimen was unsorted PBMCs, taken 6.5 to 6.6 years after starting antiretroviral therapy. The receptors stem from a young man with HIV.

This chain connects TRBV5-1 to TRBJ2-7; perhaps TRBD2 as D (6 bases). Trimming removed 0 bases from V and 1 base from J, with 11 bases in between. The CDR3 is made up of 15 amino acids. Germline CDR1 is SGHRS and CDR2 is YFSETQ. The CDR3 reads CASSLGDRGSYEQYF. The CDR3 bases are TGCGCCAGCAGCTTGGGGGATCGGGGGTCCTACGAGCAGTACTTC.

The chain uses TRBV19 and TRBJ1-5, with 9 positions matching TRBD1. CDR3 length: 15 residues. V shed 7 bases, J shed 5 bases, and the junction held 9 bases outside the gene matches. Germline V gene sequence: CDR1 LNHDA, CDR2 SQIVND (reference sequence). DNA for the CDR3: TGTGCCAGTACCTCAATCGGGACAGGGTATCAGCCCCAGCATTTT. It yields the protein CASTSIGTGYQPQHF. The variable domain in full, with the rest retrieved from reference TRBV19 and TRBJ1-5, is DGGITQSPKYLFRKEGQNVTLSCEQNLNHDAMYWYRQDPGQGLRLIYYSQIVNDFQKGDIAEGYSVSREKKESFPLTVTSAQKNPTAFYLCASTSIGTGYQPQHFGDGTRLSIL.

The CDR3: CASSSGLAGVSYEQYF. In DNA form, the CDR3 reads TGTGCCAGCAGCTCGGGACTAGCGGGAGTTAGCTACGAGCAGTACTTC. The chain joins TRBV5-4 to TRBJ2-7; 14 bases align to TRBD2. The J segment lost 3 bases and the V segment lost 3 bases, leaving 5 bases of the junction unmatched. Germline CDR1 and CDR2: SGHNT and YYREEE (reference sequence). The CDR3 contains 16 residues.

The V gene is TRBV6-5, the J gene TRBJ1-1, with TRBD1 identical over 7 bases. This CDR3 comprises 12 residues. Germline assignment: CDR1 MNHEY and CDR2 SVGAGI. Unmatched junction bases numbered 4, after V lost 8 bases and J lost 4 bases. DNA for the CDR3: TGTGCCAGCGGAAACAGGGGCACTGAAGCTTTCTTT. The encoded protein is CASGNRGTEAFF.

The chain links TRBV7-9 to TRBJ2-3; perhaps TRBD2 as D (6 bases). V lost 4 bases and J 6 bases, leaving 14 bases between the germline ends. CDR1 and CDR2 (germline): SEHNR, FQNEAQ (reference sequence). The CDR3 consists of 14 residues. Here the CDR3 reads CASSSGLSGDTQYF. For the CDR3, the DNA is TGTGCCAGCAGCTCGGGACTCTCAGGGGATACGCAGTATTTT.